What follows are 31 T cell receptor beta chains derived from one specimen sequenced in a study of blood T cell repertoires in COVID-19. Profiling relied on immunoSEQ multiplex PCR, and the TCRdb table lists in-frame clones only, not all of them. The data show around 140,000 clones, about 88% seen once. Sequencing was carried out using peripheral blood. Receptor source: an elderly woman with acute or convalescent COVID-19.

This clone was found once. V gene TRBV5-4 combines with J gene TRBJ2-7; 8 nucleotides align to TRBD2. Germline-derived CDR1 and CDR2 are SGHNT and YYREEE (reference sequence). CDR3 length: 14 residues. Unmatched junction bases numbered 3, after V lost 3 bases and J lost 1 base. CDR3 nucleotides: TGTGCCAGCAGCTCAGCGGGGGCTTCCTACGAGCAGTACTTC. Protein sequence: CASSSAGASYEQYF. The full variable domain, its missing parts supplied by reference TRBV5-4 and TRBJ2-7, is ETGVTQSPTHLIKTRGQQVTLRCSSQSGHNTVSWYQQALGQGPQFIFQYYREEENGRGNFPPRFSGLQFPNYSSELNVNALELDDSALYLCASSSAGASYEQYFGPGTRLTVT.

This clone showed up just once. This rearrangement joins TRBV19 to TRBJ2-7; 8 bases align to TRBD2. Germline lookup yields CDR1 LNHDA and CDR2 SQIVND (reference sequence). The J segment lost 0 bases and the V segment lost 6 bases, leaving 16 bases of the junction unmatched. CDR3 length: 18 amino acids. CDR3 residues: CASSPLGERELPSYEQYF. Here the CDR3 DNA reads TGTGCCAGTAGCCCCCTAGGCGAGCGGGAGCTCCCCTCCTACGAGCAGTACTTC.

V and J are TRBV7-9 and TRBJ2-7; 10 bases line up with TRBD2. Losses at the gene ends were 5 bases for V and 6 bases for J; bases not matched to a gene: 10. The CDR3 spans 15 residues. CDR1 and CDR2 (germline): SEHNR, FQNEAQ (reference sequence). CDR3 loop: CASSPEGSGRSEQYF. The CDR3 DNA follows: TGTGCCAGCAGCCCAGAGGGTAGCGGGAGGTCCGAGCAGTACTTC.

This chain uses TRBV7-2 with TRBJ1-4; the D is unclear. Trimming left V 4 bases short and J 8 bases short, with 11 bases between. The CDR3 is made up of 13 amino acids. Germline V CDR1 and CDR2: SGHTA, FQGNSA. This CDR3 reads CASSWAGSEKLFF. As DNA, the CDR3 is TGTGCCAGCAGCTGGGCGGGTTCAGAAAAACTGTTTTTT.

The chain is built from TRBV5-1 and TRBJ1-2; a possible D gene is TRBD1 (6 bases). Trimming stripped 4 bases from V and 6 bases from J, with 13 bases between. This CDR3 has 13 amino acids. Per germline, CDR1 SGHRS and CDR2 YFSETQ. DNA for the CDR3: TGCGCCAGCAGCCTAACAGGGAATAATGGCTACACCTTC. Translating it yields CASSLTGNNGYTF.

As for this clone: At one end the junction does not follow the germline gene, possibly because of a read error. The chain combines TRBV5-1 with TRBJ1-1; D ambiguous. This CDR3 comprises 14 residues. Germline CDR1 reads SGHRS; CDR2 reads YFSETQ. Here the CDR3 reads CASSLVQTNTEAFF. The CDR3 region has the DNA TGCGCCAGCAGTTTGGTTCAGACAAACACTGAAGCTTTCTTT.

The V and J genes are TRBV7-9 and TRBJ2-7; 11 bases map to TRBD2. The V gene end was trimmed by 2 bases and the J gene end by 4 bases; junction bases not matched to a gene: 4. Germline V gene data show CDR1 as SEHNR and CDR2 as FQNEAQ (reference sequence). This CDR3 has 15 amino acids. In nucleotides, the CDR3 is TGTGCCAGCAGCTTAAGTAGCGGGGGGGCGTACGAGCAGTACTTC. Its protein is CASSLSSGGAYEQYF.

The chain combines TRBV5-1 with TRBJ1-6; 10 nucleotides match TRBD1. Germline lookup yields CDR1 SGHRS and CDR2 YFSETQ. This CDR3 region has 15 residues. V trimming: 4 bases; J trimming: 8 bases; junction bases outside the gene matches: 6. The CDR3 protein is CASSSRDRGHSPLHF. The CDR3 coding sequence is TGCGCCAGCAGCAGCCGGGACAGGGGCCATTCACCCCTCCACTTT.

The chain carries TRBV5-4 and TRBJ1-1, with D maybe TRBD1 (6 bases). The V end lost 1 base, the J end lost 8 bases, and 12 bases lay between the germline ends. CDR1 and CDR2 from the germline V gene are SGHNT and YYREEE (reference sequence). The CDR3 is made up of 13 amino acids. The CDR3 bases are TGTGCCAGCAGCTTGTATGGGGGCCAAGAAGCTTTCTTT. Translated: CASSLYGGQEAFF.

The DNA of the CDR3 is TGCGCCAGCAGCCACCTCCGACTAGCGGGTTCAGATACGCAGTATTTT. Translated: CASSHLRLAGSDTQYF. The gene calls are TRBV4-1 and TRBJ2-3; TRBD2 aligns across 10 bases. CDR1 and CDR2 (germline): MGHRA, YSYEKL. This CDR3 comprises 16 residues. The trim removed 3 bases at V and 4 bases at J, leaving 7 bases unmatched.

The chain couples TRBV9 to TRBJ2-4, with TRBD1 matching 9 bases. This CDR3 is 15 amino acids long. Germline V gene lookup returns CDR1 SGDLS and CDR2 YYNGEE. V shed 4 bases, J shed 3 bases, and the junction held 5 bases outside the gene matches. The CDR3 sequence: CASSPDRGVKNIQYF. CDR3 coding DNA: TGTGCCAGCAGCCCGGACAGGGGAGTCAAAAACATTCAGTACTTC.

The rearrangement uses TRBV5-1 and TRBJ2-7, with D maybe TRBD2 (5 bases). Germline V gene data show CDR1 as SGHRS and CDR2 as YFSETQ. The CDR3 has 15 amino acids. The ends were cut back, 0 bases at V and 5 bases at J, with 15 bases in the middle. Here the CDR3 reads CASSLDPGDPNEQYF. The CDR3 nucleotides are TGCGCCAGCAGCTTGGACCCCGGGGATCCGAACGAGCAGTACTTC. The entire variable domain, with the rest obtained from reference TRBV5-1 and TRBJ2-7, is as follows: KAGVTQTPRYLIKTRGQQVTLSCSPISGHRSVSWYQQTPGQGLQFLFEYFSETQRNKGNFPGRFSGRQFSNSRSEMNVSTLELGDSALYLCASSLDPGDPNEQYFGPGTRLTVT.

The chain carries TRBV5-4 and TRBJ2-7; possibly TRBD2 for D (6 bases). The germline V gene encodes CDR1 SGHNT and CDR2 YYREEE (reference sequence). V was pared by 0 bases and J by 3 bases, with 7 bases between. The length of the CDR3 is 13 residues. Written as DNA, the CDR3 is TGTGCCAGCAGCTTGGCTAGCGACTACGAGCAGTACTTC. This codes for CASSLASDYEQYF.

The chain couples TRBV10-1 to TRBJ2-7; a possible D gene is TRBD1 (6 bases). Trimming cost V 4 bases and J 0 bases, with 7 bases left between them. In germline, CDR1 is WNHNN, CDR2 SYGVQD (reference sequence). The CDR3 sequence is 13 residues long. The CDR3, as DNA: TGCGCCAGCAGTGGGACAGCCTCCTACGAGCAGTACTTC. Translating gives CASSGTASYEQYF.

This chain joins TRBV27 and TRBJ1-2; D is perhaps TRBD1 (6 bases). From germline, CDR1 is MNHEY and CDR2 SMNVEV (reference sequence). V was shortened by 4 bases and J by 5 bases, with 14 bases between the two germline ends. This CDR3 comprises 14 residues. CDR3 region: CASSSLRGEYGYTF. The CDR3 nucleotides read TGTGCCAGCAGTTCCCTCAGGGGTGAATATGGCTACACCTTC.

The V gene is TRBV29-1, the J gene TRBJ1-5; 9 bases match TRBD1. This CDR3 has 14 residues. V was clipped by 3 bases and J by 7 bases; unmatched bases: 7. Per the germline V gene, CDR1 is SQVTM and CDR2 is ANQGSEA. CDR3 region: CSVDVGGQGQPQHF. The CDR3 nucleotides are TGCAGCGTTGATGTTGGGGGACAGGGCCAGCCCCAGCATTTT.

This clone was observed a single time. The chain is built from TRBV29-1 and TRBJ2-5; possible D gene TRBD1, 6 bases. V lost 4 bases, J lost 7 bases, and 13 bases lay in between. CDR1 is SQVTM, CDR2 ANQGSEA, per germline. This CDR3 is built from 12 residues. CDR3 protein: CSVVQGEGTQYF. In DNA form, the CDR3 reads TGCAGCGTTGTACAGGGAGAAGGGACCCAGTACTTC.

This rearrangement joins TRBV7-9 to TRBJ2-1; D is perhaps TRBD1 (5 bases). V dropped 2 bases and J dropped 6 bases, with 11 bases sitting between them. The CDR3 loop spans 14 amino acids. CDR1 is SEHNR, CDR2 FQNEAQ, per germline (reference sequence). CDR3 amino acids: CASSLSGQGNEQFF. The DNA for the CDR3 is TGTGCCAGCAGCTTATCCGGGCAGGGCAATGAGCAGTTCTTC.

This chain connects TRBV6-6 to TRBJ2-5; possible D gene TRBD2, 6 bases. The germline V and J ends were trimmed by 4 bases and 2 bases, with 8 bases remaining between them. CDR1 MNHNY and CDR2 SVGAGI come from the germline V gene (reference sequence). The CDR3 extends over 13 amino acids. The CDR3 loop is CASSWRGQETQYF. The CDR3 coding sequence is TGTGCCAGCAGTTGGCGGGGACAAGAGACCCAGTACTTC.

This clone was seen more than once but under ten times. The chain has TRBV4-3 and TRBJ2-1, with 7 bases fitting TRBD2. The CDR3 length is 17 residues. With 4 bases clipped from V and 2 bases from J, the junction kept 11 bases outside the gene matches. Per germline, CDR1 LGHNA and CDR2 YSLEER. The CDR3 nucleotides read TGCGCCAGCAGCCCCCAAAGGGCGGGAGCGGCCTACAATGAGCAGTTCTTC. Translating gives CASSPQRAGAAYNEQFF.

The chain has TRBV18 and TRBJ2-7; 7 bases match TRBD1. The CDR3 covers 14 residues. CDR1 and CDR2 (germline): KGHSH, LQKENI. Trimming cost V 6 bases and J 2 bases; bases outside gene matches: 7. The CDR3 DNA reads TGTGCCAGCTCGAACCGGGACAGCACCTACGAGCAGTACTTC. Residues: CASSNRDSTYEQYF.

The chain has TRBV5-1 and TRBJ1-1, with 7 bases identical to TRBD1. Germline V gene data show CDR1 as SGHRS and CDR2 as YFSETQ. The trim removed 2 bases at V and 5 bases at J, leaving 6 bases unmatched. CDR3 length: 14 residues. As DNA, the CDR3 is TGCGCCAGCAGCTTCCAGGACAGGACGACTGAAGCTTTCTTT. Translating it yields CASSFQDRTTEAFF.

The chain uses TRBV5-1 and TRBJ2-1; a possible D gene is TRBD1 (6 bases). Trimming took off 6 bases at V and 2 bases at J, with 15 bases between the two ends. The CDR3 is 15 residues long. Germline CDR1 SGHRS, CDR2 YFSETQ. CDR3 DNA: TGCGCCAGCACCTCCGGGACAAGAACCTACAATGAGCAGTTCTTC. Protein product: CASTSGTRTYNEQFF.

The chain links TRBV4-3 to TRBJ2-1; possible D gene TRBD2, 5 bases. Trimming took off 3 bases at V and 7 bases at J, with 13 bases between the two ends. CDR1 is LGHNA, CDR2 YSLEER, per germline. The CDR3 totals 14 residues. The CDR3 region has the DNA TGCGCCAGCAGCCAGCAAATTCGGACTAATGAGCAGTTCTTC. Protein sequence: CASSQQIRTNEQFF.

V usage is TRBV11-2 and J usage is TRBJ1-2; no clear D gene. Germline-derived CDR1 and CDR2 are SGHAT and FQNNGV. Trimming pared 5 bases from V and 4 bases from J, leaving 11 bases between. The CDR3 extends over 13 amino acids. CDR3 coding DNA: TGTGCCAGCAGCCCCGGTAGGAGCTATGGCTACACCTTC. Its translation is CASSPGRSYGYTF.

This clone has only a few counts. The chain is built from TRBV2 and TRBJ1-2; 9 bases map to TRBD1. The CDR3 sequence is 14 residues long. Germline lookup yields CDR1 SNHLY and CDR2 FYNNEI. V dropped 1 base and J dropped 8; count of bases not matched to a gene: 5. CDR3 in amino acids: CASSEVRTGEGYTF. The CDR3 coding sequence is TGTGCCAGCAGTGAAGTAAGGACAGGGGAAGGCTACACCTTC.

The chain carries TRBV5-1 and TRBJ1-1; D call uncertain. V lost 4 bases to trimming and J lost 0 bases, with 7 bases between them. This CDR3 has 13 residues. The V gene's germline CDR1 is SGHRS and CDR2 YFSETQ. Written as DNA, the CDR3 is TGCGCCAGCAGCCCGATAGTGAACACTGAAGCTTTCTTT. Amino acids: CASSPIVNTEAFF.

This chain joins TRBV19 and TRBJ1-4; 9 bases line up with TRBD1. Germline V gene lookup returns CDR1 LNHDA and CDR2 SQIVND (reference sequence). J gave up 7 bases and V 7 bases, and 10 bases lay outside the gene matches. The CDR3 contains 15 residues. The CDR3 sequence: CASNPKGTGIEKLFF. The CDR3 bases are TGTGCCAGTAACCCCAAGGGGACAGGGATTGAAAAACTGTTTTTT.

This clone was observed a single time. The CDR3 loop is CASSLGAPYNEQFF. The CDR3 DNA reads TGTGCCAGCAGCTTGGGGGCCCCATACAATGAGCAGTTCTTC. The chain has TRBV5-6 and TRBJ2-1; D remains unclear. The germline CDR1 and CDR2 sequences are SGHDT and YYEEEE. The CDR3 has 14 residues. The V gene lost 0 bases and the J gene lost 4 bases, with 8 bases spanning the gap.

The gene calls are TRBV13 and TRBJ2-7; TRBD2 aligns across 8 bases. Germline-derived CDR1 and CDR2 are PRHDT and FYEKMQ (reference sequence). This CDR3 has 15 amino acids. The V gene end was trimmed by 0 bases and the J gene end by 4 bases; junction bases not matched to a gene: 5. CDR3 nucleotides: TGTGCCAGCAGCTTAGGACTAGCGGCGGGGTACGAGCAGTACTTC. Translated, it gives CASSLGLAAGYEQYF.

The chain recombines TRBV2 with TRBJ2-7; 8 bases line up with TRBD1. V shed 1 base, J shed 2 bases, and the junction held 7 bases outside the gene matches. The CDR3 spans 16 residues. Germline-derived CDR1 and CDR2 are SNHLY and FYNNEI. DNA of the CDR3: TGTGCCAGCAGTGAAGGACCCCGGACAGGGCCCTACGAGCAGTACTTC. It yields the protein CASSEGPRTGPYEQYF.